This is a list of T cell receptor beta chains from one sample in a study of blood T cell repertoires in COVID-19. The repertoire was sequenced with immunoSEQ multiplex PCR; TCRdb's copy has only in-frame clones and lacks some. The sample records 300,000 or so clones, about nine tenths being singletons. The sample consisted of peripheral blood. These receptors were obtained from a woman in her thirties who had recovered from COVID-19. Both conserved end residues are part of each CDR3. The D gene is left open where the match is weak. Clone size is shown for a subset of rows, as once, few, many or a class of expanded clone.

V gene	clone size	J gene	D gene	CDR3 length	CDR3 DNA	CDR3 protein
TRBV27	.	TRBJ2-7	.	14	TGTGCCAGCAGTTCTAACGAAGAGCGGTACGAGCAGTACTTC	CASSSNEERYEQYF
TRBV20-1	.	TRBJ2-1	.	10	TGCAGTGCTAAAAGGTCAGGCCAATTCTTC	CSAKRSGQFF
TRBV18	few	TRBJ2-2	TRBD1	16	TGTGCCAGCTCACCGGAAGGGACAGGGGGCACCGGGGAGCTGTTTTTT	CASSPEGTGGTGELFF
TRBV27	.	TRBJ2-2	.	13	TGTGCCAGCAGTCCAACGAACACCGGGGAGCTGTTTTTT	CASSPTNTGELFF
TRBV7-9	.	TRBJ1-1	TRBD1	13	TGTGCCAGCAGTGGGGACAGCCACCATGGGGCTTTCTTT	CASSGDSHHGAFF
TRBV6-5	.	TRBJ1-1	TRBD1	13	TGTGCCAGCAGTTACTCGACAGGGAAGGAAGCTTTCTTT	CASSYSTGKEAFF
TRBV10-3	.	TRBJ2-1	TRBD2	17	TGTGCCATCAGTGAAGGCCCTGGCGGGGGGAGTGAAGATGAGCAGTTCTTC	CAISEGPGGGSEDEQFF
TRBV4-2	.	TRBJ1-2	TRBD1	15	TGTGCCAGCAGCCAAGATCAGGGGGCCGGCTATGGCTACATCTTC	CASSQDQGAGYGYIF
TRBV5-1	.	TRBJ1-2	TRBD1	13	TGCGCCAGCAGCAGGGACAGGAACTATGGCTACACCTTC	CASSRDRNYGYTF
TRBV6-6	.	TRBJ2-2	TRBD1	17	TGTGCCAGCAGTCCCAATATACAGGACAGGGGAATCGGGGAGCTGTTTTTT	CASSPNIQDRGIGELFF
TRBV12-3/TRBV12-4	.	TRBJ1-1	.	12	TGTGCCAGCAGTTTAGCGCTAACCGAAGCTTTCTTT	CASSLALTEAFF
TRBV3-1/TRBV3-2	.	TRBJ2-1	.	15	TGTGCCAGCATAAGTGGGACATCCTCCTACAATGAGCAGTTCTTC	CASISGTSSYNEQFF
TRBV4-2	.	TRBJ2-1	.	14	TGTGCCAGCAGCCAAGCCCTGGAGGTGAATGAGCAGTTCTTC	CASSQALEVNEQFF
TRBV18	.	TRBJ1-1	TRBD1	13	TGTGCCAGCTCACCGGGACAGTATTCTGAAGCTTTCTTT	CASSPGQYSEAFF
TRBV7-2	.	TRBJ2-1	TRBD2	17	TGTGCCAGCAGCTTATTTAGCGGGGTGAGCTCCTACAATGAGCAGTTCTTC	CASSLFSGVSSYNEQFF
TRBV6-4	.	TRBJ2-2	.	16	TGTGCCAGCAGTGGAGAAGGGGTCGCGAACACCGGGGAGCTGTTTTTT	CASSGEGVANTGELFF
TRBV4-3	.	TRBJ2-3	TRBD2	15	TGCGCCAGCAGCCAAAGCGGGGGGTTCACAGATACGCAGTATTTT	CASSQSGGFTDTQYF
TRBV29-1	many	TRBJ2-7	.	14	TGCAGCGTTCAAACGGGGTCAGAAACCTACGAGCAGTACTTC	CSVQTGSETYEQYF
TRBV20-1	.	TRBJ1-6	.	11	TGCAGTGCGCGGACAAATTCACCCCTCCACTTT	CSARTNSPLHF
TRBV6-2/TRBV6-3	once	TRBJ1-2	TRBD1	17	TGTGCCAGCAGTCCGGGGACAGGGAGTCTGCTTAACTATGGCTACACCTTC	CASSPGTGSLLNYGYTF
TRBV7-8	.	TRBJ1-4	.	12	TGTGCCAGCAGCTTGACAGACGAAAAACTGTTTTTT	CASSLTDEKLFF
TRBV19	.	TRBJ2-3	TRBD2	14	TGTGCCAGTAGGGCTAGCGGGGGCACAGATACGCAGTATTTT	CASRASGGTDTQYF
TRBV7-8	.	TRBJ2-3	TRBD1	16	TGTGCCAGCAGCTCCTACGGGACAGGGGGCACAGATACGCAGTATTTT	CASSSYGTGGTDTQYF
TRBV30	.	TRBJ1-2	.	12	TGTGCCTGGAGTTCAAGCCCCTATGGCTACACCTTC	CAWSSSPYGYTF
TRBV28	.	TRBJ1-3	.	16	TGTGCCAGCAGTTTCCCAGGGGCCCGCTCTGGAAACACCATATATTTT	CASSFPGARSGNTIYF
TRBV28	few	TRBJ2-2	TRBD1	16	TGTGCCAGCAGAGGCACAGGGGGACACGACACCGGGGAGCTGTTTTTT	CASRGTGGHDTGELFF
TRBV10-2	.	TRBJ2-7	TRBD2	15	TGCGCCAGCAGTGACCAGCGGGGGGGTCACTACGAGCAGTACTTC	CASSDQRGGHYEQYF
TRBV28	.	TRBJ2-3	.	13	TGTGCCAGCAGTTTAGTCGGGGTTGCTACGCAGTATTTT	CASSLVGVATQYF
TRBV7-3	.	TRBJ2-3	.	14	TGTGCCAGCAGTCTTCAGGGTGATACAGATACGCAGTATTTT	CASSLQGDTDTQYF
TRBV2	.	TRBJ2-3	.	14	TGTGCCAGCAGGGAAGGTCCCGGGACTTATACGCAGTATTTT	CASREGPGTYTQYF
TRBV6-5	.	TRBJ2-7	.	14	TGTGCCAGCATAGCGGACGGTCCACCCTACGAGCAGTACTTC	CASIADGPPYEQYF
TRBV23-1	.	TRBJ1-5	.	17	TGCGCCAGCAGTCAGAAGACTTGGCAGGGGCGTTCCCAGCCCCAGCATTTT	CASSQKTWQGRSQPQHF
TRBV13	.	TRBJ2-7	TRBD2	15	TGTGCCAGCAGCGTAGGACTAGCGGGGGGGAACGAGCAGTACTTC	CASSVGLAGGNEQYF
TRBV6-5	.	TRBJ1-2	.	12	TGTGCCACCCAGGATTCGAACTATGGCTACACCTTC	CATQDSNYGYTF
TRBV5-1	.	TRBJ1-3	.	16	TGCGCCAGCAGCCGGGAGCTCCTTTCCCCTGGAAACACCATATATTTT	CASSRELLSPGNTIYF
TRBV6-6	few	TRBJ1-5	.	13	TGTGCCAGCAGTTACGAGGGTGATCAGCCCCAGCATTTT	CASSYEGDQPQHF
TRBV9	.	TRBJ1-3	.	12	TGTGCCAGCACGGGTTATGGAAACACCATATATTTT	CASTGYGNTIYF
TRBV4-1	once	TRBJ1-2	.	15	TGCGCCAGCAGCCAGGGAAATCGGGGGTTAGATGGCTACACCTTC	CASSQGNRGLDGYTF
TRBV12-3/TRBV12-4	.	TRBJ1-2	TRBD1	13	TGTGCCAGCAGTTCACAGGGGGACTATGGCTACACCTTC	CASSSQGDYGYTF
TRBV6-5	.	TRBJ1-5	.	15	TGTGCCAGCAGGAAGACAGTTTATAGCAATCAGCCCCAGCATTTT	CASRKTVYSNQPQHF
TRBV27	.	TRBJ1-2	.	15	TGTGCCAGCAGTTTTATCCGGGAATCGGGCCATGGCTACACCTTC	CASSFIRESGHGYTF
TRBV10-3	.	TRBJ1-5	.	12	TGTGCCATCAGTGAAGGAGGTCAGCCCCAGCATTTT	CAISEGGQPQHF
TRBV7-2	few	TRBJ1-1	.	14	TGTGCCAGCAGCTTAGTCGTTATGAACACTGAAGCTTTCTTT	CASSLVVMNTEAFF
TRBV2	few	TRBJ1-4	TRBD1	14	TGTGCCAGCAGTGACAGGGGGCTTAATGAAAAACTGTTTTTT	CASSDRGLNEKLFF
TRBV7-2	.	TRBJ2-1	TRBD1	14	TGTGCCAGCAGCTCCCGACAGGGGGGAAATGAGCAGTTCTTC	CASSSRQGGNEQFF
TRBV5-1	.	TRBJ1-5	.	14	TGCGCCAGCAGCTTGACAGGGAGAGATCAGCCCCAGCATTTT	CASSLTGRDQPQHF
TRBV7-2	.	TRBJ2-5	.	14	TGTGCCAGCACCCGGACAGGAGGGGTAGAGACCCAGTACTTC	CASTRTGGVETQYF
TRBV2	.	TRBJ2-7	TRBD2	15	TGTGCCTGGGGCGGGACTAGCGTTTCCTCCTACGAGCAGTACTTC	CAWGGTSVSSYEQYF
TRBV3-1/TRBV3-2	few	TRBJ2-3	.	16	TGTGCCAGCAGCGAACGGGGGGCCAGGAGCACAGATACGCAGTATTTT	CASSERGARSTDTQYF
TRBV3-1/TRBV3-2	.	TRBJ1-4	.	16	TGTGCCAGCAGCCAAGATTTATGGCCGTTGGCTGAAAAACTGTTTTTT	CASSQDLWPLAEKLFF
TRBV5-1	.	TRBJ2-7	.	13	TGCGCCAGCAGCTTGGTTCCCTCGGGAGAGCAGTACTTC	CASSLVPSGEQYF
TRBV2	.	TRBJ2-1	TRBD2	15	TGTGCCAGCAGGCTGAACCCCCTAGCGGGCAATGAGCAGTTCTTC	CASRLNPLAGNEQFF
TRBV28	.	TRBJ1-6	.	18	TGTGCCAGCAGTCCCCTAGACAGGATTGGTGGCAAGAATTCACCCCTCCACTTT	CASSPLDRIGGKNSPLHF
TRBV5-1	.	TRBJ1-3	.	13	TGCGCCAGCACCATGGACAGTGGAAACACCATATATTTT	CASTMDSGNTIYF
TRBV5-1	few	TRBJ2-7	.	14	TGCGCCAGCAGCTTTCGGTCAGGGACCTACGAGCAGTACTTC	CASSFRSGTYEQYF
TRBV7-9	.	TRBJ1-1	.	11	TGTGCCAGCAGCTTGGGCAGGGGAGCTTTCTTT	CASSLGRGAFF
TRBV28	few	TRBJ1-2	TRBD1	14	TGTGCCAGCAGCCAAGGACAGGGTAGCTATGGCTACACCTTC	CASSQGQGSYGYTF
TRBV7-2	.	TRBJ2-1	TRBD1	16	TGTGCCAGCAGCTTTATACCCGGACAGGCCTACAATGAGCAGTTCTTC	CASSFIPGQAYNEQFF
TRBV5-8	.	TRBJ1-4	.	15	TGTGCCAGCAGCTTGGTCGGTGCAACTAATGAAAAACTGTTTTTT	CASSLVGATNEKLFF
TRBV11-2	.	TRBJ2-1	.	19	TGTGCCAGCAGCTCTAGTAGGGGCCGACTCGATTACTCCTACAATGAGCAGTTCTTC	CASSSSRGRLDYSYNEQFF